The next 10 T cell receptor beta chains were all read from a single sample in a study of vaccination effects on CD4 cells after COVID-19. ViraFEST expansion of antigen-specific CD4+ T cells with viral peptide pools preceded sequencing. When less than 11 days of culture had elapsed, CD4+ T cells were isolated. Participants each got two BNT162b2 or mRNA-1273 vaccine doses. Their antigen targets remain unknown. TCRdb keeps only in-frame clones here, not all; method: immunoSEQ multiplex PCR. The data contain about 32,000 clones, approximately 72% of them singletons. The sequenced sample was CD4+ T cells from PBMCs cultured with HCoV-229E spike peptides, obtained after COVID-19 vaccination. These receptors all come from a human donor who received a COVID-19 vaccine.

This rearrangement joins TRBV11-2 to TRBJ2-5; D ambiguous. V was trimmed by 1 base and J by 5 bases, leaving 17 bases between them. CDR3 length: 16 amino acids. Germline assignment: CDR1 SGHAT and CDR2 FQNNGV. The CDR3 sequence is CASSLVKWGSGETQYF. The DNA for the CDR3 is TGTGCCAGCAGCTTAGTGAAATGGGGATCCGGGGAGACCCAGTACTTC.

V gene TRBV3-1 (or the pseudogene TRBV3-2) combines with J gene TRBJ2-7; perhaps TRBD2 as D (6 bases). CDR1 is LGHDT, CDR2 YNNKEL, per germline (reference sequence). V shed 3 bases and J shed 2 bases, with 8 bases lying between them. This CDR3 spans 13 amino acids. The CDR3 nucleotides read TGTGCCAGCAGCCAGCCGGGAGCCTACGAGCAGTACTTC. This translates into CASSQPGAYEQYF.

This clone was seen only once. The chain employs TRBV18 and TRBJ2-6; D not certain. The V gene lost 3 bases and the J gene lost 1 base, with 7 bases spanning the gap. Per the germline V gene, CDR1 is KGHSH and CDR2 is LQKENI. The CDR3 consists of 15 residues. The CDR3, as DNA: TGTGCCAGCTCACCGAGCAGTTCTGGGGCCAACGTCCTGACTTTC. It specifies CASSPSSSGANVLTF.

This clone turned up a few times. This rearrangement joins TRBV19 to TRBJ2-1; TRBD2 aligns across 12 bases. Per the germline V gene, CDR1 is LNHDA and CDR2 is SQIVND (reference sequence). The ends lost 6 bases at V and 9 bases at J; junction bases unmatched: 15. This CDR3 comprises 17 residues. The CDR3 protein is CASSKIIQTSGRGEQFF. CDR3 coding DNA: TGTGCCAGTAGCAAAATAATTCAGACTAGCGGGAGAGGTGAGCAGTTCTTC. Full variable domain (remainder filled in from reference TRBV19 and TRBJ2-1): DGGITQSPKYLFRKEGQNVTLSCEQNLNHDAMYWYRQDPGQGLRLIYYSQIVNDFQKGDIAEGYSVSREKKESFPLTVTSAQKNPTAFYLCASSKIIQTSGRGEQFFGPGTRLTVL.

The CDR3: CASSPQAGQGTDTQYF. CDR3 bases: TGTGCCAGCAGCCCACAGGCGGGACAGGGGACAGATACGCAGTATTTT. The chain uses TRBV13 and TRBJ2-3; 10 bases match TRBD1. After removal of 5 bases from V and 3 bases from J, the junction contained 8 bases not matched to a gene. The CDR3 is 16 residues long. Germline V gene sequence: CDR1 PRHDT, CDR2 FYEKMQ (reference sequence).

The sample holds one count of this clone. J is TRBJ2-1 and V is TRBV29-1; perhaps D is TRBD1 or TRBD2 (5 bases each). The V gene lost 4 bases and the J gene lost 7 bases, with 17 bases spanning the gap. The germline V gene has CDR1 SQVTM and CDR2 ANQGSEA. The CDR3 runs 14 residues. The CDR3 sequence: CSVGNLGVGNEQFF. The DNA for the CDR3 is TGCAGCGTTGGAAACCTGGGGGTCGGGAATGAGCAGTTCTTC.

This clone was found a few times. The CDR3, as DNA: TGTGCCAGCAGCCGGACGGGCAACACCGGGGAGCTGTTTTTT. As protein: CASSRTGNTGELFF. The rearrangement uses TRBV13 and TRBJ2-2, with D unclear. The V end lost 5 bases, the J end lost 2 bases, and 9 bases lay between the germline ends. Germline CDR1 and CDR2: PRHDT and FYEKMQ (reference sequence). The CDR3 covers 14 residues.

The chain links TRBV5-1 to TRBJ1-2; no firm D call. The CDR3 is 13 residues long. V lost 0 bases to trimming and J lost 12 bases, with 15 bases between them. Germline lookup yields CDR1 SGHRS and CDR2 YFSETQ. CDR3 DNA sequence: TGCGCCAGCAGCTTGGCCGCGGACCGATCTCACACCTTC. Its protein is CASSLAADRSHTF.

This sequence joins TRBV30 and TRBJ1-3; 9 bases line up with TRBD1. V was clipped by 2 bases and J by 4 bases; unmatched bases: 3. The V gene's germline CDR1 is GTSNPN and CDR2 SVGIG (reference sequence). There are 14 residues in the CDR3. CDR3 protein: CAWSIGQGGNTIYF. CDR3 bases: TGTGCCTGGAGTATAGGACAGGGGGGAAACACCATATATTTT.

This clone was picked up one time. The CDR3 protein is CASTMHPKIFRGAGNTIYF. CDR3 nucleotides: TGTGCCAGCACTATGCATCCCAAGATTTTCAGGGGAGCTGGAAACACCATATATTTT. This chain joins TRBV11-2 and TRBJ1-3, with a weak D call TRBD1 (6 bases). Germline values: CDR1 SGHAT, CDR2 FQNNGV. Between the trimmed V and J ends, which lost 7 bases and 2 bases, there was a span of 27 bases. This CDR3 spans 19 amino acids.